The 27 T cell receptor beta chains presented below share a single source sample, sequenced in a study of blood T cell repertoires in COVID-19. Libraries were prepared by immunoSEQ multiplex PCR; TCRdb keeps only in-frame clonotypes and omits some of them. The sample holds under 300,000 clones, roughly 90% seen once. The sequencing input was peripheral blood. All receptors derive from a man between 60 and 75 years old with acute or convalescent COVID-19.

The gene calls are TRBV5-1 and TRBJ1-3, with 8 bases identical to TRBD1. The CDR3 runs 15 residues. CDR1 and CDR2 (germline): SGHRS, YFSETQ. Trimming at V came to 4 bases and at J to 3 bases, leaving 6 bases not matched to a gene. The CDR3 region has the DNA TGCGCCAGCAGCGCCCGGACAGGGTTTGGAAACACCATATATTTT. Protein: CASSARTGFGNTIYF.

V usage is TRBV27 and J usage is TRBJ2-5; tentatively, D is TRBD2 (6 bases). CDR1 and CDR2 from the germline V gene are MNHEY and SMNVEV (reference sequence). The CDR3 extends over 15 amino acids. V was shortened by 2 bases and J by 4 bases, with 14 bases between the two germline ends. The CDR3 is CASSLAGSFGETQYF. The CDR3 nucleotides read TGTGCCAGCAGTTTAGCCGGGAGTTTTGGAGAGACCCAGTACTTC.

For the CDR3, the DNA is TGTGCCAGCAGCGCAAGACTAGCGGGTAAACAAGAGACCCAGTACTTC. It encodes CASSARLAGKQETQYF. The gene calls are TRBV9 and TRBJ2-5; 10 bases agree with TRBD2. This CDR3 has 16 residues. The V gene end was trimmed by 3 bases and the J gene end by 2 bases; junction bases not matched to a gene: 7. Per the germline V gene, CDR1 is SGDLS and CDR2 is YYNGEE. The whole variable domain, remainder taken from reference TRBV9 and TRBJ2-5, is DSGVTQTPKHLITATGQRVTLRCSPRSGDLSVYWYQQSLDQGLQFLIQYYNGEERAKGNILERFSAQQFPDLHSELNLSSLELGDSALYFCASSARLAGKQETQYFGPGTRLLVL.

The V gene is TRBV7-9, the J gene TRBJ2-2; TRBD1 is a possible D gene (5 bases). The germline V gene encodes CDR1 SEHNR and CDR2 FQNEAQ (reference sequence). The CDR3 loop spans 17 amino acids. V lost 1 base and J 2 bases, leaving 14 bases between the germline ends. For the CDR3, the DNA is TGTGCCAGCAGCTTAGGTCGTACAGGTCTTAACACCGGGGAGCTGTTTTTT. Amino acids: CASSLGRTGLNTGELFF.

J is TRBJ1-2 and V is TRBV6-1, with D hard to call. The CDR3 extends over 14 amino acids. With 1 base removed from V and 1 base from J, the gap between germline ends came to 7 bases. Germline loops: CDR1 MNHNS, CDR2 SASEGT. The CDR3 nucleotides are TGTGCCAGCAGTGAAGTACTCTTTAACTATGGCTACACCTTC. It encodes CASSEVLFNYGYTF.

The rearrangement joins TRBV9 to TRBJ2-2, with 10 bases aligning to TRBD2. CDR3 length equals 19 residues. V lost 0 bases to trimming and J lost 6 bases; unmatched junction nucleotides: 14. Germline-derived CDR1 and CDR2 are SGDLS and YYNGEE. CDR3: CASSVVPVLAGGLAGELFF. CDR3 coding DNA: TGTGCCAGCAGCGTAGTGCCCGTCTTAGCGGGAGGCCTGGCCGGGGAGCTGTTTTTT.

The chain is built from TRBV5-4 and TRBJ1-1; tentative D call: TRBD1 (5 bases). Germline V gives CDR1 SGHNT, CDR2 YYREEE (reference sequence). The CDR3 has 16 amino acids. Trimming removed 0 bases at V and 5 bases at J, with 17 bases between. As DNA, the CDR3 is TGTGCCAGCAGCTTGGCCCCCCTGGGGGGTATGACTGAAGCTTTCTTT. It is translated as CASSLAPLGGMTEAFF. Looking up the rest from reference TRBV5-4 and TRBJ1-1 gives the full variable domain: ETGVTQSPTHLIKTRGQQVTLRCSSQSGHNTVSWYQQALGQGPQFIFQYYREEENGRGNFPPRFSGLQFPNYSSELNVNALELDDSALYLCASSLAPLGGMTEAFFGQGTRLTVV.

The chain links TRBV6-5 to TRBJ1-2, with unresolved D. This CDR3 is 16 amino acids long. Germline CDR1 and CDR2: MNHEY and SVGAGI. V was pared by 4 bases and J by 0 bases, with 15 bases between. The CDR3 DNA is TGTGCCAGCAGTTCCGCCCCCCGGAGACCTAACTATGGCTACACCTTC. This codes for CASSSAPRRPNYGYTF.

This clone was counted only a few times. This chain links TRBV6-2 or TRBV6-3 with TRBJ1-1, with 11 positions matching TRBD1. V was pared by 2 bases and J by 5 bases, with 4 bases of the junction left unmatched. This CDR3 region has 15 residues. The germline gives CDR1 MNHEY, CDR2 SVGEGT. CDR3 sequence: CASSYGTGGPTEAFF. CDR3 nucleotides: TGTGCCAGCAGTTACGGGACAGGGGGTCCTACTGAAGCTTTCTTT.

The sample holds a few counts of this clone. The same CDR3 is also encoded by other DNA sequences in this sample. Here the CDR3 reads CASSLAGGIQETQYF. The CDR3 nucleotides are TGCGCCAGCAGCTTGGCAGGGGGAATACAAGAGACCCAGTACTTC. The chain links TRBV5-1 to TRBJ2-5; 7 positions match TRBD1. V lost 0 bases, J lost 2 bases, and 4 bases stayed unmatched. Germline CDR1 is SGHRS and CDR2 is YFSETQ. The CDR3 loop spans 15 amino acids.

This chain connects TRBV3-1 (or the pseudogene TRBV3-2) to TRBJ1-1, with TRBD1 matching 7 bases. The junction had 6 bases not matched to a gene; V was cut back by 5 bases and J by 3 bases. This CDR3 region has 14 residues. Germline CDR1 and CDR2: LGHDT and YNNKEL (reference sequence). CDR3 bases: TGTGCCAGCAGCGCGACAGGGATAGACACTGAAGCTTTCTTT. Translating it yields CASSATGIDTEAFF.

This chain connects TRBV6-2 or TRBV6-3 to TRBJ1-1, with 7 bases identical to TRBD1. This CDR3 is built from 15 residues. Per germline, CDR1 MNHEY and CDR2 SVGEGT. V lost 2 bases, J lost 7 bases, and 10 bases stayed unmatched. The CDR3 region is CASSYLSPGQIEAFF. The CDR3 coding sequence is TGTGCCAGCAGTTACCTCTCCCCGGGACAGATTGAAGCTTTCTTT.

This chain uses TRBV19 with TRBJ1-2; no clear D gene. Trimming pared 3 bases from V and 0 bases from J, leaving 11 bases between. The length of the CDR3 is 15 residues. Germline assignment: CDR1 LNHDA and CDR2 SQIVND (reference sequence). The CDR3 DNA follows: TGTGCCAGTAGTATTCGCCGGAGTACTAACTATGGCTACACCTTC. Protein: CASSIRRSTNYGYTF.

The chain uses TRBV11-2 and TRBJ2-1, with D uncertain. Germline lookup yields CDR1 SGHAT and CDR2 FQNNGV. The CDR3 runs 15 residues. Trimming removed 6 bases from V and 6 bases from J, with 18 bases in between. The CDR3 spells CASSRASFMSNEQFF. CDR3 DNA: TGTGCCAGCAGTCGTGCTAGTTTCATGAGCAATGAGCAGTTCTTC.

The V and J genes are TRBV7-2 and TRBJ2-1; D may be TRBD1 (5 bases). This CDR3 has 13 amino acids. The germline V gene has CDR1 SGHTA and CDR2 FQGNSA. Trimming removed 2 bases at V and 8 bases at J, with 10 bases between. The CDR3 here is CASSLSQGDEQFF. Written as DNA, the CDR3 is TGTGCCAGCAGCTTATCCCAGGGCGATGAGCAGTTCTTC.

CDR3 nucleotides: TGTGCCAGCAGGTCAGGTAGCTCCTACAATGAGCAGTTCTTC. Its translation: CASRSGSSYNEQFF. The chain couples TRBV28 to TRBJ2-1; no clear D gene. CDR3 size: 14 residues. In germline, CDR1 is MDHEN, CDR2 SYDVKM. Trimming stripped 6 bases from V and 0 bases from J, with 9 bases between.

CDR3 sequence reads: CASSPGLAVRGQETQYF. The CDR3 nucleotides read TGTGCCAGTAGCCCGGGACTAGCGGTGAGGGGACAAGAGACCCAGTACTTC. This sequence joins TRBV19 and TRBJ2-5, with TRBD2 matching 11 bases. The CDR3 loop spans 17 amino acids. CDR1 and CDR2 from the germline V gene are LNHDA and SQIVND (reference sequence). V shed 6 bases, J shed 2 bases, and the junction held 11 bases outside the gene matches.

The chain links TRBV29-1 to TRBJ1-1, with a tentative D call TRBD1 (5 bases). The CDR3 loop spans 14 amino acids. The V gene lost 6 bases and the J gene lost 5 bases, with 19 bases spanning the gap. The germline CDR1 and CDR2 sequences are SQVTM and ANQGSEA. CDR3 loop: CSVPGMGGETEAFF. The CDR3 DNA is TGCAGCGTCCCCGGGATGGGGGGAGAAACTGAAGCTTTCTTT.

As to this clone: Germline and junction disagree at one end, which may indicate a read error. The genes are TRBV18 and TRBJ2-7; TRBD1 matches at 9 bases. The germline V gene encodes CDR1 KGHSH and CDR2 LQKENI. The CDR3 runs to 13 residues. CDR3 in DNA: TGTGCCAGCTCATCGGGTCCATCGGGGACAGGGAACTTC. Its translation is CASSSGPSGTGNF. Together with reference TRBV18 and TRBJ2-7, the CDR3 gives the full variable domain: NAGVMQNPRHLVRRRGQEARLRCSPMKGHSHVYWYRQLPEEGLKFMVYLQKENIIDESGMPKERFSAEFPKEGPSILRIQQVVRGDSAAYFCASSSGPSGTGNFGPGTRLTVT.

The chain links TRBV7-8 to TRBJ2-2; TRBD2 agrees at 8 bases. The CDR3 spans 17 residues. Trimming removed 4 bases from V and 2 bases from J; junction bases left unmatched: 9. Germline V gene lookup returns CDR1 SGHVS and CDR2 FQNEAQ. The DNA for the CDR3 is TGTGCCAGCAGCTCCGCGGGGGGCCGGGACAACACCGGGGAGCTGTTTTTT. As protein: CASSSAGGRDNTGELFF.

This sequence joins TRBV24-1 and TRBJ2-3, with D perhaps matching TRBD1 (6 bases). Looked up from germline, CDR1 is KGHDR and CDR2 is SFDVKD. The CDR3 spans 16 residues. V gave up 3 bases and J gave up 7 bases, with 19 bases separating them. CDR3 nucleotides: TGTGCCACCAGTGATCCTCCGGACAGCCTTGAAAATACGCAGTATTTT. Protein product: CATSDPPDSLENTQYF.

J is TRBJ2-3 and V is TRBV5-4; D is possibly TRBD2 (5 bases). Trimming cost V 4 bases and J 6 bases, with 12 bases left between them. The germline gives CDR1 SGHNT, CDR2 YYREEE (reference sequence). This CDR3 is built from 13 residues. The CDR3 sequence is CASSIVASDTQYF. CDR3 nucleotides: TGTGCCAGCAGCATCGTAGCGTCGGATACGCAGTATTTT. The full variable domain, completed using reference TRBV5-4 and TRBJ2-3, is ETGVTQSPTHLIKTRGQQVTLRCSSQSGHNTVSWYQQALGQGPQFIFQYYREEENGRGNFPPRFSGLQFPNYSSELNVNALELDDSALYLCASSIVASDTQYFGPGTRLTVL.

The rearrangement links TRBV6-5 to TRBJ1-2, with TRBD1 as a possible D gene (6 bases). This CDR3 contains 14 residues. V lost 9 bases, J lost 2 bases, and 16 bases lay in between. Germline values: CDR1 MNHEY, CDR2 SVGAGI. This chain's CDR3 is CASSRGALNYGYTF. The CDR3 nucleotides are TGTGCCAGTAGCCGGGGGGCTCTCAACTATGGCTACACCTTC.

The genes are TRBV28 and TRBJ1-2; the match to TRBD1 covers 7 bases. Germline V gives CDR1 MDHEN, CDR2 SYDVKM. This CDR3 spans 14 amino acids. The trim removed 6 bases at V and 3 bases at J, leaving 7 bases unmatched. The CDR3 here is CASRTSGQYYGYTF. The DNA of the CDR3 is TGTGCCAGCAGGACTTCGGGACAGTACTATGGCTACACCTTC.

The chain combines TRBV10-3 with TRBJ2-1, with 10 bases aligning to TRBD2. The germline CDR1 and CDR2 sequences are ENHRY and SYGVKD. This CDR3 has 17 amino acids. Trimming cost V 3 bases and J 6 bases; bases outside gene matches: 11. The CDR3 sequence is CAISDPRLAGESNEQFF. The DNA for the CDR3 is TGTGCCATCAGTGACCCCCGTCTAGCGGGAGAGAGCAATGAGCAGTTCTTC.

This rearrangement joins TRBV28 to TRBJ2-7; possible D gene TRBD2, 5 bases. V was trimmed by 5 bases and J by 0 bases, leaving 11 bases between them. The CDR3 length is 14 residues. Germline V gene lookup returns CDR1 MDHEN and CDR2 SYDVKM. The CDR3 nucleotides are TGTGCCAGCAGTAAGGCGGGCTCCTCCTACGAGCAGTACTTC. This codes for CASSKAGSSYEQYF.

The rearrangement uses TRBV6-2 or TRBV6-3 and TRBJ2-7; 8 bases fit TRBD2. In germline, CDR1 is MNHEY, CDR2 SVGEGT. V lost 4 bases and J lost 5; bases outside the gene matches: 16. The length of the CDR3 is 17 residues. CDR3 sequence (DNA): TGTGCCAGCAGTTCCCCGACCGAGCGGGAGCTTAGCCACGAGCAGTACTTC. This encodes CASSSPTERELSHEQYF.